This record looks at one T cell receptor beta chain sequence and its context. What it binds is not known. The sample is drawn from a study of somatic mutations in cytotoxic T cells in rheumatoid arthritis. From germline, CDR1 is SQVTM and CDR2 ANQGSEA. With 5 bases removed from V and 1 base from J, the gap between germline ends came to 8 bases. CDR3 length: 12 residues. Measured with immunoSEQ multiplex PCR; TCRdb has only the in-frame clones, and not every one. The data show 20,000 or so clones, with around 80% seen just once and 8% to 11% held by the top ten. Whole-study results and caveats: Measured CD8+ T-cell clonality, a value compared between rheumatoid arthritis patients and age-matched healthy controls, did not differ significantly.

The sample consisted of CD8+ T cells sorted from blood. The sequence was obtained from a woman in her 50s in good health. V gene TRBV29-1 combines with J gene TRBJ1-1; D is undetermined. The CDR3 region has the DNA TGCAGCGTTAATACAGAGAACACTGAAGCTTTCTTT. It encodes CSVNTENTEAFF.